The present entry profiles one TCR beta chain with its context. The data stem from a study of T cell changes during pregnancy in multiple sclerosis. Profiled with immunoSEQ multiplex PCR; TCRdb holds only in-frame clones, not every one. The data hold approximately 61,000 clones, with approximately 88% observed a single time. The germline V and J ends were trimmed by 5 bases and 4 bases, with 10 bases remaining between them. CDR1 is SGHAT, CDR2 FQNNGV, per germline. This CDR3 spans 13 amino acids. The material sequenced was peripheral blood, taken in the first trimester of pregnancy. This TCR derives from a female donor with multiple sclerosis, enrolled in a pregnancy study. The V call is TRBV11-2, the J call TRBJ2-3; D is ambiguous. The CDR3 here is CASSRGSPDTQYF. In DNA form, the CDR3 reads TGTGCCAGCAGCCGAGGTAGCCCAGATACGCAGTATTTT.